These T cell receptor beta chains were read from a single sample in a study of blood T cell repertoires in COVID-19. Produced via immunoSEQ multiplex PCR; TCRdb's table is partial and in-frame only. The sample lists over 75,000 clones; roughly 88% were seen once. The sequenced sample was peripheral blood. Receptor source: a man aged 50 to 59 with COVID-19, enrolled during active disease. Each CDR3 is given with its conserved first and last residue. Each record gives: J gene, V gene, CDR3 length, CDR3 protein.

j_call: TRBJ1-2
v_call: TRBV7-2
cdr3_length: 14
cdr3_aa: CASSFLGQLNGYTF

j_call: TRBJ1-2
v_call: TRBV6-5
cdr3_length: 13
cdr3_aa: CASKQGMDYGYTF

j_call: TRBJ2-2
v_call: TRBV7-3
cdr3_length: 18
cdr3_aa: CASSQPTGTGMGTGELFF

j_call: TRBJ1-4
v_call: TRBV5-1
cdr3_length: 14
cdr3_aa: CASSLGQGNEKLFF

j_call: TRBJ1-6
v_call: TRBV4-1
cdr3_length: 17
cdr3_aa: CASSQGHGGSDNSPLHF

j_call: TRBJ1-6
v_call: TRBV5-1
cdr3_length: 14
cdr3_aa: CASSLGQLNSPLHF

j_call: TRBJ2-1
v_call: TRBV7-3
cdr3_length: 16
cdr3_aa: CASSFQGAGTYNEQFF

j_call: TRBJ1-6
v_call: TRBV28
cdr3_length: 15
cdr3_aa: CASLTWEGGKSPLHF

j_call: TRBJ1-1
v_call: TRBV18
cdr3_length: 16
cdr3_aa: CASSLSQGASGTEAFF

j_call: TRBJ1-2
v_call: TRBV14
cdr3_length: 15
cdr3_aa: CASSLEGRGALGYTF

j_call: TRBJ1-1
v_call: TRBV6-5
cdr3_length: 16
cdr3_aa: CASSYSWTGQGTEAFF

j_call: TRBJ2-2
v_call: TRBV6-2/TRBV6-3
cdr3_length: 15
cdr3_aa: CASSYHSGFTGELFF

j_call: TRBJ1-1
v_call: TRBV4-3
cdr3_length: 15
cdr3_aa: CASSQEGGGLREAFF

j_call: TRBJ1-1
v_call: TRBV7-9
cdr3_length: 14
cdr3_aa: CASSLGTANTEAFF

j_call: TRBJ2-1
v_call: TRBV20-1
cdr3_length: 10
cdr3_aa: CSAFFNEQFF

j_call: TRBJ2-1
v_call: TRBV6-5
cdr3_length: 14
cdr3_aa: CASSIRSSYNEQFF

j_call: TRBJ1-6
v_call: TRBV3-1/TRBV3-2
cdr3_length: 14
cdr3_aa: CASSPDTGNSPLHF

j_call: TRBJ2-3
v_call: TRBV19
cdr3_length: 14
cdr3_aa: CASSIGGGQDTQYF